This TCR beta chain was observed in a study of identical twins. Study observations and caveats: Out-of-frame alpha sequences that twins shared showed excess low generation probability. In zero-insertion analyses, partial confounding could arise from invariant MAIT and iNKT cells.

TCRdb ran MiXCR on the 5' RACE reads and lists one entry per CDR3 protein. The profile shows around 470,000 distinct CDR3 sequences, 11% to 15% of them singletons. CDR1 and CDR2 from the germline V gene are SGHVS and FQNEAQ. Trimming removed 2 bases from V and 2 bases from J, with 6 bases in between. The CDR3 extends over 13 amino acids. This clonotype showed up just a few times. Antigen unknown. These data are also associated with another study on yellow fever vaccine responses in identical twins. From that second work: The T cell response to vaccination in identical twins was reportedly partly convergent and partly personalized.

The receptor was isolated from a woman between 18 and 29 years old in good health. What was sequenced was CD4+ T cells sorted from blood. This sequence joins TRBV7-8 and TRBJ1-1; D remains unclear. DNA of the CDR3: TGTGCCAGCAGCTTATGGTCCAACACTGAAGCTTTCTTT. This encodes CASSLWSNTEAFF.